This TCR beta chain was sequenced during a study of T cell repertoires in cytomegalovirus infection. General study results and limits: HLA-C-restricted CMV clonotypes gave the most frequent clonotype in two of eight donors.

TCRdb independently ran MiXCR on the reads; one entry per CDR3 protein. The sample has hundreds of thousands of distinct CDR3 sequences, roughly 33% seen once. This clonotype was detected many times. The antigen is unknown. The TCR comes from a human donor in good health (CMV status not recorded). Some clones in this sample may be carry-over from other donors' samples. The sample was cultured CD8+ T cells from PBMCs, taken from culture after CMV antigen stimulation.

The CDR3 nucleotides are TGTGCCAGCAGCTCCGGGACTTCGAGAAGAGAGACCCAGTACTTC. This gives the protein CASSSGTSRRETQYF. The gene calls are TRBV7-2 and TRBJ2-5; D is possibly TRBD2 (6 bases). CDR3 length: 15 residues. Per germline, CDR1 SGHTA and CDR2 FQGNSA. Trimming removed 4 bases from V and 4 bases from J, with 16 bases in between.